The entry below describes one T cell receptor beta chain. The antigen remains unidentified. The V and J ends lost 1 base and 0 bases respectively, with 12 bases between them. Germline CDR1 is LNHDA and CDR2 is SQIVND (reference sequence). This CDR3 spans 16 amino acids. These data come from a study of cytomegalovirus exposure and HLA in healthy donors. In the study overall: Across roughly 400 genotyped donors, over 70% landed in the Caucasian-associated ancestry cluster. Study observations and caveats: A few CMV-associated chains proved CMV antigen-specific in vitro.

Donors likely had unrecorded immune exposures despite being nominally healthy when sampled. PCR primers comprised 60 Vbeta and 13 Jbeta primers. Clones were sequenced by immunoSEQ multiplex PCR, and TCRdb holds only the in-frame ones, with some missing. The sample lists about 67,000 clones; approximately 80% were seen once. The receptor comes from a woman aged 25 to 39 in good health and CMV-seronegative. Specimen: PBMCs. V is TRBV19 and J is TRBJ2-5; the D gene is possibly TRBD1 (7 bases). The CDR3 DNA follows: TGTGCCAGTAGTATAGGCGGGACAGAGTACCAAGAGACCCAGTACTTC. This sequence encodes CASSIGGTEYQETQYF.